The 15 T cell receptor beta chains below were found in one sample sequenced in a study of graft-versus-host responses after intestinal transplantation. What these receptors recognize is not known. TCRdb's copy holds only in-frame clones and misses some; the assay was immunoSEQ multiplex PCR. The sample has approximately 97,000 clones, about 90% seen once. The specimen comprised unstimulated CD8+ T cells sorted from spleen or lymph node cells, sampled before transplant. These receptors were obtained from a human donor who was the organ donor for an intestinal transplant.

The rearrangement uses TRBV7-9 and TRBJ1-2; tentatively, D is TRBD1 (6 bases). The germline V gene has CDR1 SEHNR and CDR2 FQNEAQ (reference sequence). CDR3 length: 14 residues. V lost 6 bases, J lost 4 bases, and 15 bases lay in between. CDR3 DNA sequence: TGTGCCAGCAGGGGGAAGACAGGTCGCTATGGCTACACCTTC. Amino acid sequence: CASRGKTGRYGYTF.

The CDR3 region has the DNA TGTGCCAGCAGCCCGGAGAGATCAGGGCCCGGAGATACGCAGTATTTT. This gives the protein CASSPERSGPGDTQYF. The rearrangement joins TRBV11-3 to TRBJ2-3, with D perhaps matching TRBD1 (5 bases). CDR3 length: 16 amino acids. Trimming pared 5 bases from V and 5 bases from J, leaving 20 bases between. The V gene's germline CDR1 is SGHNT and CDR2 YENEEA.

This clone was observed a single time. At one of its ends the junction is not consistent with the germline gene, which may arise from a read error. The CDR3 sequence: CASSLWTGENEKLFF. The CDR3, as DNA: TGTGCCAGCAGCTTATGGACAGGAGAGAATGAAAAACTGTTTTTT. J is TRBJ1-4 and V is TRBV28; 7 bases are a match to TRBD1. Germline-derived CDR1 and CDR2 are MDHEN and SYDVKM. This CDR3 contains 15 residues.

This chain uses TRBV10-3 with TRBJ2-7, with TRBD1 matching over 9 bases. The CDR3 contains 14 residues. V gave up 3 bases and J gave up 8 bases; unmatched junction bases: 8. In germline, CDR1 is ENHRY, CDR2 SYGVKD. CDR3 protein: CAISDPGTGSKQYF. For the CDR3, the DNA is TGTGCCATCAGTGACCCTGGGACAGGGAGCAAGCAGTACTTC.

The chain uses TRBV6-5 and TRBJ2-7; 9 bases line up with TRBD2. Germline V gene data show CDR1 as MNHEY and CDR2 as SVGAGI. V was clipped by 3 bases and J by 6 bases; unmatched bases: 12. This CDR3 has 16 amino acids. This CDR3 reads CASSYGVAGAPGEQYF. The CDR3 region has the DNA TGTGCCAGCAGTTATGGGGTAGCGGGGGCCCCCGGCGAGCAGTACTTC.

This chain connects TRBV7-2 to TRBJ1-1; 8 bases line up with TRBD1. Germline V gives CDR1 SGHTA, CDR2 FQGNSA. Trimming at V came to 1 base and at J to 11 bases, leaving 12 bases not matched to a gene. The CDR3 is made up of 15 amino acids. CDR3 sequence reads: CASSLEGTGLQFAFF. The DNA of the CDR3 is TGTGCCAGCAGCTTAGAGGGGACAGGCTTACAGTTCGCTTTCTTT.

V usage is TRBV25-1 and J usage is TRBJ2-1; D possibly corresponds to TRBD2 (6 bases). The germline V gene encodes CDR1 MGHDK and CDR2 SYGVNS. V lost 2 bases, J lost 2 bases, and 7 bases lay in between. The CDR3 is 14 residues long. As DNA, the CDR3 is TGTGCCAGCAGTGAAGGGGGGACCTACAATGAGCAGTTCTTC. Amino acids: CASSEGGTYNEQFF. The full variable domain, in which reference TRBV25-1 and TRBJ2-1 provide the parts outside the CDR3, is EADIYQTPRYLVIGTGKKITLECSQTMGHDKMYWYQQDPGMELHLIHYSYGVNSTEKGDLSSESTVSRIRTEHFPLTLESARPSHTSQYLCASSEGGTYNEQFFGPGTRLTVL.

This chain joins TRBV7-9 and TRBJ1-3; 7 positions agree with TRBD1. Germline loops: CDR1 SEHNR, CDR2 FQNEAQ (reference sequence). The ends lost 4 bases at V and 0 bases at J; junction bases unmatched: 6. The length of the CDR3 is 16 residues. The CDR3 sequence: CASSSPGTVSGNTIYF. CDR3 bases: TGTGCCAGCAGCTCGCCCGGGACAGTCTCTGGAAACACCATATATTTT. The full variable domain, with the rest looked up from reference TRBV7-9 and TRBJ1-3, is DTGVSQNPRHKITKRGQNVTFRCDPISEHNRLYWYRQTLGQGPEFLTYFQNEAQLEKSRLLSDRFSAERPKGSFSTLEIQRTEQGDSAMYLCASSSPGTVSGNTIYFGEGSWLTVV.

The chain joins TRBV10-2 to TRBJ2-5; D unresolved. The germline V gene encodes CDR1 WSHSY and CDR2 SAAADI. V was cut by 7 bases and J by 7 bases, with 13 bases left in between. The CDR3 runs 12 residues. The DNA of the CDR3 is TGCGCCAGCATGGAGCTCCAACGGACCCAGTACTTC. Translation: CASMELQRTQYF.

The sample holds one count of this clone. The chain is built from TRBV4-2 and TRBJ2-7; D is undetermined. Trimming removed 0 bases at V and 4 bases at J, with 13 bases between. The CDR3 runs 15 residues. From germline, CDR1 is LGHNA and CDR2 YNFKEQ. This chain's CDR3 is CASSQDTSTSYEQYF. CDR3 nucleotide sequence: TGTGCCAGCAGCCAAGATACTTCGACTTCTTACGAGCAGTACTTC.

The rearrangement joins TRBV7-8 to TRBJ2-1; tentative D call: TRBD1 (6 bases). V was clipped by 7 bases and J by 0 bases, with 13 bases between them. Germline CDR1 and CDR2: SGHVS and FQNEAQ. This CDR3 region has 15 residues. The CDR3 protein is CASIRGLFSYNEQFF. The CDR3 coding sequence is TGTGCCAGCATCAGGGGCCTGTTCTCCTACAATGAGCAGTTCTTC.

The J gene is TRBJ1-5, the V gene TRBV10-3, with a possible D match to TRBD1 (6 bases). The ends were cut back, 3 bases at V and 4 bases at J, with 16 bases in the middle. In germline, CDR1 is ENHRY, CDR2 SYGVKD. The CDR3 has 16 residues. The CDR3 spells CAISDIGGIYNQPQHF. DNA for the CDR3: TGTGCCATCAGTGATATAGGGGGAATTTATAATCAGCCCCAGCATTTT.

The chain is built from TRBV13 and TRBJ2-5; 9 bases agree with TRBD2. The V segment lost 0 bases and the J segment 4 bases; nucleotides outside the gene matches: 0. Germline-derived CDR1 and CDR2 are PRHDT and FYEKMQ (reference sequence). The CDR3 is made up of 14 amino acids. The CDR3 is CASSLGTSGETQYF. CDR3 nucleotides: TGTGCCAGCAGCTTAGGGACTAGCGGAGAGACCCAGTACTTC.

The chain employs TRBV2 and TRBJ1-1; weak D call: TRBD1 (5 bases). V was trimmed by 7 bases and J by 0 bases, leaving 12 bases between them. In germline, CDR1 is SNHLY, CDR2 FYNNEI. This CDR3 has 14 residues. The CDR3 region has the DNA TGTGCCAGCAAATCCGGGACTTTGAACACTGAAGCTTTCTTT. This codes for CASKSGTLNTEAFF. Looking up the rest from reference TRBV2 and TRBJ1-1 gives the full variable domain: EPEVTQTPSHQVTQMGQEVILRCVPISNHLYFYWYRQILGQKVEFLVSFYNNEISEKSEIFDDQFSVERPDGSNFTLKIRSTKLEDSAMYFCASKSGTLNTEAFFGQGTRLTVV.

This sequence joins TRBV12-5 and TRBJ2-3; D gene ambiguous. This CDR3 spans 12 amino acids. With 6 bases removed from V and 5 bases from J, the gap between germline ends came to 9 bases. Germline CDR1 and CDR2: LGHNT and FRNRAP. The DNA for the CDR3 is TGTGCTAGTGGCCCCCACAGAGATACGCAGTATTTT. Translated: CASGPHRDTQYF.